This section outlines one T cell receptor (beta chain) sequence together with its context. Under the authors' procedure: Using reference gene primer amplification, nucleated cell counts were estimated. Some clones are missing from TCRdb's copy, which holds only in-frame ones; the method was immunoSEQ multiplex PCR. V, J and clone size were drawn from that table, and D and trimming were deduced from the DNA. The sample yields about 250,000 clones, roughly 86% seen once. These data are taken from a study of blood T cell repertoires in COVID-19. At the level of the study: T cells, B-cell-depleted T cells, or PBMCs supplied cDNA or gDNA.

The CDR3 contains 15 residues. Per germline, CDR1 SGHNT and CDR2 YENEEA. V was clipped by 2 bases and J by 7 bases; unmatched bases: 4. V gene TRBV11-3 combines with J gene TRBJ2-1; 11 positions match TRBD2. The specimen sequenced was peripheral blood. This TCR came from a woman aged 55-70 years who had recovered from COVID-19. The CDR3 nucleotides read TGTGCCAGCAGCTTACGACTAGCGGGGTCAAATGAGCAGTTCTTC. Amino acids: CASSLRLAGSNEQFF.